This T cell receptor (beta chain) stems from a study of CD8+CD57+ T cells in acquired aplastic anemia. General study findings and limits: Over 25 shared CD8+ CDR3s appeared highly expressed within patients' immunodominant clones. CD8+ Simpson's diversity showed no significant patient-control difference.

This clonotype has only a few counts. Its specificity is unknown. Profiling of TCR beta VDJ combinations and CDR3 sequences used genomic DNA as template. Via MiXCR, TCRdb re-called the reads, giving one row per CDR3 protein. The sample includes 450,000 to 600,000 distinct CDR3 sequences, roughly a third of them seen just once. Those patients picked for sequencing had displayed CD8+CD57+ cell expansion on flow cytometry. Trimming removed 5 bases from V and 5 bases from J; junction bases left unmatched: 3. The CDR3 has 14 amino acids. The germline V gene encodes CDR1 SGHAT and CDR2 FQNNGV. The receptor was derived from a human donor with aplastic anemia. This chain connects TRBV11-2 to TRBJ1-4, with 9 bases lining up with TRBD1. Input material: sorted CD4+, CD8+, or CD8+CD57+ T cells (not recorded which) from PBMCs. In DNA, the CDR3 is TGTGCCAGCAGCCGACAGGGGGGCAATGAAAAACTGTTTTTT. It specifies CASSRQGGNEKLFF.